This passage covers 19 T cell receptor beta chains from one sample sequenced in a study of blood T cell repertoires in COVID-19. TCRdb keeps only in-frame clones here, not all; method: immunoSEQ multiplex PCR. The profile shows roughly 220,000 clones, roughly 80% of them singletons. The sequenced sample was peripheral blood. These receptors were taken from a woman aged 55-75 years who had recovered from COVID-19.

The chain has TRBV21-1 and TRBJ2-5; TRBD1 is the table's D call, not checked against the DNA. TRBV21-1 is flagged as a pseudogene. The CDR3 covers 17 residues. The CDR3 nucleotides read TGTGCCAGCAGCAAGCGGCTAGAGGCAGGGAAGGCGGAGACCCAGTACTTC. It specifies CASSKRLEAGKAETQYF.

This clone showed up just once. This chain links TRBV2 with TRBJ1-1; weak D call: TRBD1 (6 bases). V lost 6 bases to trimming and J lost 0 bases, with 8 bases between them. This CDR3 has 13 residues. Per the germline V gene, CDR1 is SNHLY and CDR2 is FYNNEI. The CDR3 is CASRQGLNTEAFF. DNA of the CDR3: TGTGCCAGCAGACAGGGACTGAACACTGAAGCTTTCTTT.

The chain joins TRBV2 to TRBJ1-4, with 9 nucleotides matching TRBD1. J lost 11 bases, V lost 4 bases, and 5 bases had no gene match. The germline V gene has CDR1 SNHLY and CDR2 FYNNEI. The CDR3 runs to 13 residues. The CDR3 sequence: CASSGRDRVKLFF. In DNA, the CDR3 is TGTGCCAGCAGTGGGCGGGACAGGGTTAAACTGTTTTTT. The entire variable domain, with the rest obtained from reference TRBV2 and TRBJ1-4, is as follows: EPEVTQTPSHQVTQMGQEVILRCVPISNHLYFYWYRQILGQKVEFLVSFYNNEISEKSEIFDDQFSVERPDGSNFTLKIRSTKLEDSAMYFCASSGRDRVKLFFGSGTQLSVL.

The genes are TRBV20-1 and TRBJ1-1, with D tentatively TRBD1 (5 bases). From germline, CDR1 is DFQATT and CDR2 SNEGSKA (reference sequence). The CDR3 has 10 residues. The V gene lost 1 base and the J gene lost 10 bases, with 7 bases spanning the gap. CDR3 bases: TGCAGTGCTAGAGGGCAGGGAGCTTTCTTT. Translating it yields CSARGQGAFF.

The chain combines TRBV6-5 with TRBJ1-1; TRBD1 matches at 9 bases. The V and J ends lost 7 bases and 1 base, in that order; junction bases with no gene match: 1. The V gene's germline CDR1 is MNHEY and CDR2 SVGAGI. The CDR3 extends over 13 amino acids. CDR3 DNA: TGTGCCAGCAACAGGGGGCGGAACACTGAAGCTTTCTTT. Translating gives CASNRGRNTEAFF.

The chain links TRBV5-4 to TRBJ1-2, with TRBD1 as a possible D gene (5 bases). Per the germline V gene, CDR1 is SGHNT and CDR2 is YYREEE (reference sequence). This CDR3 is built from 14 residues. The CDR3 loop is CGVGQGLSNYGYTF. CDR3 bases: TGTGGAGTGGGGCAGGGCCTCTCTAACTATGGCTACACCTTC.

V usage is TRBV6-5 and J usage is TRBJ2-1; 9 bases are shared with TRBD1. V lost 8 bases, J lost 4 bases, and 3 bases stayed unmatched. This CDR3 has 13 amino acids. CDR1 is MNHEY and CDR2 is SVGAGI in the germline V gene. CDR3 protein: CASYDRGYNEQFF. The CDR3 DNA sequence: TGTGCCAGCTATGACAGGGGGTACAATGAGCAGTTCTTC.

The genes are TRBV4-1 and TRBJ2-7; D call uncertain. The germline CDR1 and CDR2 sequences are MGHRA and YSYEKL. Trimming removed 6 bases at V and 3 bases at J, with 15 bases between. The CDR3 extends over 14 amino acids. CDR3 DNA sequence: TGCGCCAGCAGACTGTCGGTCGAAAACTACGAGCAGTACTTC. Translated, it gives CASRLSVENYEQYF.

This chain links TRBV9 with TRBJ2-5, with a weak D call TRBD1 (5 bases). Germline V CDR1 and CDR2: SGDLS, YYNGEE. The CDR3 consists of 13 residues. V gave up 4 bases and J gave up 4 bases, with 11 bases separating them. The DNA of the CDR3 is TGTGCCAGCAGCCCAGGGCAGGCAGAGACCCAGTACTTC. As protein: CASSPGQAETQYF.

J is TRBJ2-7 and V is TRBV30; TRBD1 is a possible D gene (6 bases). CDR1 and CDR2 from the germline V gene are GTSNPN and SVGIG (reference sequence). This CDR3 region has 13 residues. The V end lost 0 bases, the J end lost 6 bases, and 12 bases lay between the germline ends. CDR3 nucleotide sequence: TGTGCCTGGAGTGTTTCGGCAGGGGTCGAGCAGTACTTC. Translation: CAWSVSAGVEQYF.

This clone was observed a single time. The chain combines TRBV28 with TRBJ2-7; 7 nucleotides match TRBD1. This CDR3 has 14 amino acids. Unmatched junction bases numbered 9, after V lost 8 bases and J lost 2 bases. Per the germline V gene, CDR1 is MDHEN and CDR2 is SYDVKM. The CDR3, as DNA: TGTGCCAGCCGACGGAGAGGGGGCACCTACGAGCAGTACTTC. Its translation is CASRRRGGTYEQYF.

This clone was observed once. V is TRBV11-2 and J is TRBJ1-3; D not certain. Deletions cut 5 bases from V and 0 bases from J, with 17 bases between. Germline CDR1 is SGHAT and CDR2 is FQNNGV. CDR3 length equals 17 residues. The CDR3 DNA follows: TGTGCCAGCAGCCCTGTGGGCAGCACCATCTCTGGAAACACCATATATTTT. Translated: CASSPVGSTISGNTIYF.

The V gene is TRBV3-1 (or the pseudogene TRBV3-2), the J gene TRBJ2-1, with TRBD2 matching 9 bases. The length of the CDR3 is 13 residues. Germline assignment: CDR1 LGHDT and CDR2 YNNKEL (reference sequence). The trim removed 11 bases at V and 2 bases at J, leaving 4 bases unmatched. CDR3 amino acids: CACGGAAYNEQFF. CDR3 DNA: TGTGCCTGCGGGGGGGCGGCCTACAATGAGCAGTTCTTC.

There are a few counts of this clone. This sequence joins TRBV5-6 and TRBJ2-1; 7 positions agree with TRBD1. The CDR3 runs 16 residues. Per the germline V gene, CDR1 is SGHDT and CDR2 is YYEEEE. Germline trimming cut 3 bases from V and 2 bases from J; bases unmatched to any gene: 8. DNA for the CDR3: TGTGCCAGCAGCTCCATACAGGGGATCCCCTACAATGAGCAGTTCTTC. Its protein is CASSSIQGIPYNEQFF.

V usage is TRBV27 and J usage is TRBJ2-7; 8 bases line up with TRBD1. This CDR3 is built from 16 residues. Germline-derived CDR1 and CDR2 are MNHEY and SMNVEV (reference sequence). With 5 bases clipped from V and 0 bases from J, the junction kept 9 bases outside the gene matches. The CDR3 region is CASSRSGGLSSYEQYF. CDR3 in DNA: TGTGCCAGCAGTCGTTCAGGGGGCCTAAGCTCCTACGAGCAGTACTTC.

The rearrangement links TRBV23-1 to TRBJ2-7, with no clear D. TRBV23-1 is assigned to the ORF class and has an uncertain function. Between the trimmed V and J ends, which lost 7 bases and 4 bases, there was a span of 23 bases. The CDR3 totals 16 residues. The CDR3 here is CASKKKESAPSYEQYF. Written as DNA, the CDR3 is TGCGCCAGCAAAAAGAAAGAAAGCGCACCCTCTTACGAGCAGTACTTC.

The J gene is TRBJ1-2, the V gene TRBV5-8, with TRBD1 as a possible D gene (6 bases). This CDR3 has 16 residues. Per the germline V gene, CDR1 is SGHTS and CDR2 is YDEGEE. V lost 4 bases to trimming and J lost 4 bases, with 20 bases between them. In nucleotides, the CDR3 is TGTGCCAGCAGCCCTGCCCTTGGGGGGGGCGGCTATGGCTACACCTTC. This gives the protein CASSPALGGGGYGYTF.

The V and J genes are TRBV28 and TRBJ1-1; possibly TRBD1 for D (5 bases). Germline V lookup: CDR1 MDHEN, CDR2 SYDVKM. Trimming removed 7 bases at V and 6 bases at J, with 12 bases between. The CDR3 length is 12 residues. The CDR3 DNA is TGTGCCAGCACCCGGGGGTTGGCTGAAGCTTTCTTT. Amino acid sequence: CASTRGLAEAFF.

The sample holds a few counts of this clone. The chain recombines TRBV7-9 with TRBJ1-1; D gene uncertain. This CDR3 has 14 residues. Deletions cut 5 bases from V and 4 bases from J, with 14 bases between. Germline CDR1 and CDR2: SEHNR and FQNEAQ (reference sequence). The CDR3 coding sequence is TGTGCCAGCAGCCCCTATAGCGGCGGCACTGAAGCTTTCTTT. Its protein product is CASSPYSGGTEAFF. The full variable domain, in which reference TRBV7-9 and TRBJ1-1 provide the parts outside the CDR3, is DTGVSQNPRHKITKRGQNVTFRCDPISEHNRLYWYRQTLGQGPEFLTYFQNEAQLEKSRLLSDRFSAERPKGSFSTLEIQRTEQGDSAMYLCASSPYSGGTEAFFGQGTRLTVV.